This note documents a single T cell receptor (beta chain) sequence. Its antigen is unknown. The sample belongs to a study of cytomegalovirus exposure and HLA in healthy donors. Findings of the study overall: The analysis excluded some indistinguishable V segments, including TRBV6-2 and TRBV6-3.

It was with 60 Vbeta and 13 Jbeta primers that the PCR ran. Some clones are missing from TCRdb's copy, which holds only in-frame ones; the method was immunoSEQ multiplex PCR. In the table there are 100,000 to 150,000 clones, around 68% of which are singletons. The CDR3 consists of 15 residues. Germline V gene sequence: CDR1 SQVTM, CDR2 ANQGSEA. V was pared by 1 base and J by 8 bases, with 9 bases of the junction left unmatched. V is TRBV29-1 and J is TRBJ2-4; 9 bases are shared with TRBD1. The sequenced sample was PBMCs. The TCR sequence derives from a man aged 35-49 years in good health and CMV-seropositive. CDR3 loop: CSVEGGDRDPDIQYF. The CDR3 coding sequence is TGCAGCGTTGAAGGGGGGGACAGGGACCCAGACATTCAGTACTTC.